This paragraph reports one TCR beta chain. Its matching antigen is unknown. The data were obtained in a study of breast tumors, draining lymph nodes, adjacent tissues. Overall study findings and caveats: Tumor repertoires ranked between lymph nodes and nontumor tissue in diversity, with V and J gene preferences.

The lymph nodes were axillary draining lymph nodes from breast cancer patients. One entry per CDR3 protein results from TCRdb running MiXCR on the multiplex PCR reads. The sample gives more than 250,000 distinct CDR3 sequences, around 30% of which show up once; more than 0.85% is in the top ten. What was sequenced was axillary lymph node tissue. The TCR was taken from a female donor with breast cancer. Some clones in this sample may be carry-over from other donors' samples.

The CDR3: CAIGGGMNTEAFF. Here the CDR3 DNA reads TGTGCCATCGGCGGGGGGATGAACACTGAAGCTTTCTTT. This rearrangement joins TRBV10-3 to TRBJ1-1; perhaps TRBD1 as D (5 bases). The V end was cut by 8 bases, the J end by 0 bases, with 10 bases between. From germline, CDR1 is ENHRY and CDR2 SYGVKD. The CDR3 loop spans 13 amino acids.